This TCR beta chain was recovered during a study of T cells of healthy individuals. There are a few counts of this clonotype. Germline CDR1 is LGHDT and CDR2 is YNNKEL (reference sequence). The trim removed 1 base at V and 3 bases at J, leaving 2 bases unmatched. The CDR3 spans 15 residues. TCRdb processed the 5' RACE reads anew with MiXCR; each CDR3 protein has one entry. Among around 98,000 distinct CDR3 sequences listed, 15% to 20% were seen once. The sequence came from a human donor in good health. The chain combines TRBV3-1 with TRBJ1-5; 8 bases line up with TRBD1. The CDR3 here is CASSQGQGYNQPQHF. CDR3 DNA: TGTGCCAGCAGCCAAGGACAGGGGTACAATCAGCCCCAGCATTTT.